Each of the 5 T cell receptor beta chains below was sequenced from the same sample in a study of cytomegalovirus exposure and HLA in healthy donors. Sequenced by immunoSEQ multiplex PCR; TCRdb stores in-frame clones only, minus some. This sample carries some 140,000 clones, 80% to 90% of them seen once, and the ten largest clones take about 8.2%. Sequencing input: PBMCs. Receptors originate from a woman under 30 in good health and CMV-seropositive.

This rearrangement joins TRBV6-5 to TRBJ1-5; D gene ambiguous. The germline V gene has CDR1 MNHEY and CDR2 SVGAGI. The CDR3 covers 14 residues. Trimming removed 0 bases at V and 7 bases at J, with 10 bases between. The DNA for the CDR3 is TGTGCCAGCAGTTACTCGGAGGAATGGCAGCCCCAGCATTTT. Residues: CASSYSEEWQPQHF.

V is TRBV11-2 and J is TRBJ2-5, with 8 positions matching TRBD2. Germline V gene lookup returns CDR1 SGHAT and CDR2 FQNNGV. V dropped 0 bases and J dropped 5; count of bases not matched to a gene: 11. CDR3 length: 17 amino acids. CDR3 amino acids: CASSLEVTGGTGETQYF. In DNA, the CDR3 is TGTGCCAGCAGCTTAGAAGTTACGGGGGGGACCGGGGAGACCCAGTACTTC.

The chain joins TRBV14 to TRBJ2-7; D perhaps matches TRBD1 (6 bases). This CDR3 comprises 15 residues. V shed 0 bases and J shed 3 bases, with 12 bases lying between them. Germline V gene lookup returns CDR1 SGHDN and CDR2 FVKESK. In DNA form, the CDR3 reads TGTGCCAGCAGCCAAGACAGGGGTATGGGCTACGAGCAGTACTTC. Its protein product is CASSQDRGMGYEQYF.

This clone was seen a handful of times. Other DNA sequences in this specimen translate into the identical CDR3. The chain combines TRBV5-1 with TRBJ2-1, with TRBD2 as a possible D gene (6 bases). CDR3 length equals 13 residues. Germline V gene data show CDR1 as SGHRS and CDR2 as YFSETQ. V was shortened by 2 bases and J by 6 bases, with 9 bases between the two germline ends. In DNA, the CDR3 is TGCGCCAGCAGCTTCGGAGGGCTCAATGAGCAGTTCTTC. It translates to CASSFGGLNEQFF.

This chain links TRBV14 with TRBJ1-2; TRBD1 matches 8 bases. After removal of 0 bases from V and 7 bases from J, the junction contained 10 bases not matched to a gene. CDR3 length: 16 residues. Per germline, CDR1 SGHDN and CDR2 FVKESK. Written as DNA, the CDR3 is TGTGCCAGCAGCCAAGATCTTGTATCAGGGGGCCGTGGCTACACCTTC. Amino acid sequence: CASSQDLVSGGRGYTF.